This paragraph reports one T cell receptor (beta chain). This clone was observed once. No cognate antigen has been identified for it. Base qualities are not recorded, but no much larger clone differs from it by a single base. This record comes from a study of Tregs in tolerant kidney transplant recipients (dated by TCRdb to about 2019). In the study overall: Before combined kidney and bone marrow transplantation, this study identified donor-specific regulatory T cells using TCRbeta sequencing and then followed those same cells after transplant. In a few healthy controls, several methods of expanding Tregs specific for an allogeneic donor were compared by TCRbeta repertoire sequencing. The full study reports these points: Because only a small number of patients were included, the study had limitations, and the results will need to be validated in larger populations as well as under other immunosuppression protocols. Although technical replication error seemed to be minimal, the question of biological reproducibility was not addressed directly. Expanding Tregs with activated donor B cells appeared to identify the most biologically relevant and donor-specific TCRbeta repertoire.

For TCRbeta CDR3 sequencing, genomic DNA from the sorted cells was extracted using the QIAGEN DNeasy Blood and Tissue Kit. High-throughput TCRbeta CDR3 sequencing was carried out commercially through immunoSEQ, with PCR amplification with bias correction and internal controls included. Concerning the study's data processing: A unique productive TCRbeta sequence was defined by the CDR3 nucleotide sequence when primers matched, and otherwise by the CDR3 amino acid sequence together with the Vbeta and Jbeta genes. To correct for sorting error, sequences found in more than one sorted population at a frequency ratio of 2:1 or less were discarded, and the remaining shared sequences were assigned to the population with the higher frequency. Sequences were defined as donor-reactive when expanded at least 5-fold in CFSE-low cells versus unstimulated cells and present at a frequency of at least 0.01% in CFSE-low cells. Jensen-Shannon divergence, calculated on the top 100 TCRbeta sequences ranked by frequency, was used to quantify repertoire divergence. For samples with multiple sequencing runs, sorting error was corrected separately for each run before the runs were pooled. TCRdb took this table from immuneACCESS and kept in-frame rearrangements with V and J called. Such tables lack part of the clones; where checked against another copy, unresolved V genes explain under half of the gap, and the rest is unexplained. V and J calls and clone size are given by that table; D and trimming were obtained from the DNA. This sample holds around 230,000 clones; roughly 84% were observed only once. Clones ranked in the top ten supply about 0.58% of the sample.

Unstimulated Tregs (CD4+CD25+CD127-), CD4+ non-Tregs (CD4+CD25-), CD4 and CD8 cells were FACS-sorted from thawed PBMCs. Blood from healthy controls was obtained either as purchased buffy coats or from healthy volunteers. Healthy control blood was processed to PBMCs with a Ficoll density gradient and then cryopreserved, whereas patient PBMCs were collected both before and after transplant. Taken from cysteine to phenylalanine, the CDR3 has 14 residues. Solely the CDR3 DNA is kept, with 42 bases framed from the first base. CDR1 and CDR2 were assigned from the germline V gene (reference sequence) as SEHNR and FQNEAQ. The germline V and J ends show losses of 1 base and 5 bases respectively, and no gene match explains 3 bases of the junction.

The V and J genes are TRBV7-9 and TRBJ1-1, with 8 central nucleotides matching TRBD1. Sequencing was carried out using CD4+ T cells from blood. The receptor's source is a human donor in good health. The base sequence is TGTGCCAGCAGCTTAGGCCAGGGGGCAACTGAAGCTTTCTTT. Translated, it reads CASSLGQGATEAFF. Beyond the CDR3, the reference TRBV7-9 and TRBJ1-1 genes provide the residues; the full variable domain reads: DTGVSQNPRHKITKRGQNVTFRCDPISEHNRLYWYRQTLGQGPEFLTYFQNEAQLEKSRLLSDRFSAERPKGSFSTLEIQRTEQGDSAMYLCASSLGQGATEAFFGQGTRLTVV.